This T cell receptor (beta chain) appears in the sequencing data of a study of blood T cell repertoires in COVID-19. As for the study in general: Samples came from the United States, Italy and Spain, spanning acute and convalescent COVID-19. The analysed material was cDNA or gDNA that came from T cells, B-cell-depleted T cells, or PBMCs.

V was shortened by 3 bases and J by 6 bases, with 12 bases between the two germline ends. Looked up from germline, CDR1 is GTSNPN and CDR2 is SVGIG (reference sequence). The CDR3 length is 13 residues. How the authors handled the data: Reference gene primer amplification gave nucleated cell count estimates. Sequenced by immunoSEQ multiplex PCR; TCRdb stores in-frame clones only, minus some. The D gene and trimming were derived from the DNA, and the V and J assignments and clone size from that table. The sample has approximately 93,000 clones, approximately 75% seen once; the top ten hold 13% to 15%. This sequence was found in a woman at least 80 years old with acute or convalescent COVID-19. V usage is TRBV30 and J usage is TRBJ2-1, with D possibly TRBD1 on 6 matching bases. Input material: peripheral blood. CDR3: CAWRVAGVNEQFF. The CDR3 coding sequence is TGTGCCTGGAGAGTCGCAGGGGTCAATGAGCAGTTCTTC.